A single sample is the source of the 15 T cell receptor beta chains below, sequenced in a study of T cell responses to AZD1222 COVID-19 vaccine. The data were produced by immunoSEQ multiplex PCR, yet TCRdb's version contains in-frame clones alone and is incomplete. Of 120,000 or so clones listed, 75% to 85% were seen once; the top ten hold around 27%. The sample here was peripheral blood, taken 28 days after the second AZD1222 dose. The receptors come from an adult who received the AZD1222 COVID-19 vaccine.

The V and J genes are TRBV7-9 and TRBJ2-7, with 9 bases aligning to TRBD1. Germline V gene sequence: CDR1 SEHNR, CDR2 FQNEAQ (reference sequence). The CDR3 length is 17 residues. V was pared by 5 bases and J by 3 bases, with 14 bases of the junction left unmatched. This chain's CDR3 is CASSKGGTGQTFYEQYF. The CDR3 DNA follows: TGTGCCAGCAGCAAGGGTGGGACAGGGCAAACTTTCTACGAGCAGTACTTC.

The chain joins TRBV6-6 to TRBJ2-2, with D possibly being TRBD1 (6 bases). This CDR3 has 13 amino acids. V gave up 5 bases and J gave up 5 bases, with 9 bases separating them. CDR1 is MNHNY, CDR2 SVGAGI, per germline (reference sequence). CDR3 nucleotide sequence: TGTGCCAGCAGTCACAGGGTTACCGGGGAGCTGTTTTTT. It yields the protein CASSHRVTGELFF.

The rearrangement uses TRBV19 and TRBJ2-7; weak D call: TRBD2 (7 bases). CDR3 length: 14 amino acids. Germline CDR1 and CDR2: LNHDA and SQIVND (reference sequence). Trimming removed 5 bases from V and 2 bases from J, with 13 bases in between. This CDR3 is CASSPPGGPYEQYF. The CDR3 DNA reads as TGTGCCAGTAGTCCTCCCGGGGGGCCCTACGAGCAGTACTTC. The full variable domain, rest sourced from reference TRBV19 and TRBJ2-7, is DGGITQSPKYLFRKEGQNVTLSCEQNLNHDAMYWYRQDPGQGLRLIYYSQIVNDFQKGDIAEGYSVSREKKESFPLTVTSAQKNPTAFYLCASSPPGGPYEQYFGPGTRLTVT.

This chain uses TRBV19 with TRBJ1-3; the match to TRBD1 covers 7 bases. J was trimmed by 2 bases and V by 5 bases; bases with no gene match: 6. The CDR3 is 15 amino acids. The germline gives CDR1 LNHDA, CDR2 SQIVND (reference sequence). CDR3 DNA: TGTGCCAGTAGTTTCCGGACAGGCACTGGAAACACCATATATTTT. Amino acids: CASSFRTGTGNTIYF.

The rearrangement links TRBV28 to TRBJ2-1, with 10 bases lining up with TRBD1. Losses at the gene ends were 2 bases for V and 4 bases for J; bases not matched to a gene: 5. CDR1 is MDHEN and CDR2 is SYDVKM in the germline V gene. This CDR3 is 16 amino acids long. This CDR3 is CASSLLGTGEYNEQFF. The CDR3 DNA is TGTGCCAGCAGTTTACTCGGGACAGGGGAGTACAATGAGCAGTTCTTC.

The sample holds one count of this clone. The chain employs TRBV12-5 and TRBJ2-1, with TRBD2 matching over 12 bases. The germline V gene has CDR1 LGHNT and CDR2 FRNRAP. J gave up 10 bases and V 2 bases, and 6 bases lay outside the gene matches. The CDR3 loop spans 15 amino acids. The CDR3 spells CASGLWTSGVNEQFF. The CDR3 DNA reads as TGTGCTAGTGGTTTGTGGACTAGCGGGGTGAACGAGCAGTTCTTC.

CDR3 coding DNA: TGTGCCAGTAGTACACAACTAGCGGGGGGGACAAACATTCAGTACTTC. Amino acids: CASSTQLAGGTNIQYF. This sequence joins TRBV19 and TRBJ2-4; TRBD2 matches at 13 bases. CDR1 and CDR2 (germline): LNHDA, SQIVND (reference sequence). V shed 4 bases and J 6 bases; nucleotides not matched to a gene: 6. This CDR3 has 16 residues.

The rearrangement joins TRBV5-1 to TRBJ2-7, with TRBD1 identical over 10 bases. The ends lost 4 bases at V and 2 bases at J; junction bases unmatched: 6. The CDR3 loop spans 15 amino acids. CDR1 and CDR2 from the germline V gene are SGHRS and YFSETQ. The CDR3 DNA reads as TGCGCCAGCAGCCCCGACGGACAGGGGGCCTACGAGCAGTACTTC. This codes for CASSPDGQGAYEQYF.

The J gene is TRBJ1-3, the V gene TRBV5-6; D gene ambiguous. The CDR3 has 15 amino acids. V shed 0 bases and J shed 0 bases, with 7 bases lying between them. Per germline, CDR1 SGHDT and CDR2 YYEEEE. CDR3 sequence (DNA): TGTGCCAGCAGCTTGGCGGGGTCCTCTGGAAACACCATATATTTT. It codes for CASSLAGSSGNTIYF.

The chain carries TRBV27 and TRBJ2-3; D is possibly TRBD1 (6 bases). Germline V gene data show CDR1 as MNHEY and CDR2 as SMNVEV (reference sequence). The CDR3 runs to 15 residues. With 3 bases removed from V and 3 bases from J, the gap between germline ends came to 13 bases. The CDR3 region is CASSFQGILTDTQYF. CDR3 DNA: TGTGCCAGCAGTTTCCAGGGGATTTTAACAGATACGCAGTATTTT.

V gene TRBV5-1 combines with J gene TRBJ1-6, with no clear D. This CDR3 has 14 residues. Germline V gene lookup returns CDR1 SGHRS and CDR2 YFSETQ. The V end was cut by 4 bases, the J end by 10 bases, with 15 bases between. In nucleotides, the CDR3 is TGCGCCAGCAGCCCCGATGTAACACGGTCACCCCTCCACTTT. It translates to CASSPDVTRSPLHF.

This chain joins TRBV28 and TRBJ1-5; TRBD1 is a possible D gene (5 bases). Germline V CDR1 and CDR2: MDHEN, SYDVKM. V was trimmed by 9 bases and J by 0 bases, leaving 9 bases between them. The CDR3 consists of 13 residues. The chain's CDR3 is CASRDGSNQPQHF. In DNA form, the CDR3 reads TGTGCCAGTCGGGACGGTAGCAATCAGCCCCAGCATTTT.

The chain is built from TRBV7-2 and TRBJ1-3; D is unresolved. Per the germline V gene, CDR1 is SGHTA and CDR2 is FQGNSA. The CDR3 consists of 16 residues. Between the trimmed V and J ends, which lost 1 base and 0 bases, there was a span of 10 bases. The CDR3 coding sequence is TGTGCCAGCAGCTTAGGGCCGACGAGCTCTGGAAACACCATATATTTT. Encoded protein: CASSLGPTSSGNTIYF.

The rearrangement links TRBV10-3 to TRBJ2-5, with D possibly TRBD2 on 6 matching bases. Trimming stripped 6 bases from V and 0 bases from J, with 11 bases between. CDR1 ENHRY and CDR2 SYGVKD come from the germline V gene. The CDR3 runs 14 residues. The CDR3 protein is CAISPGDYQETQYF. The CDR3 DNA is TGTGCCATCAGCCCCGGGGACTACCAAGAGACCCAGTACTTC.

The genes are TRBV6-2 or TRBV6-3 and TRBJ2-5; D remains ambiguous. CDR1 MNHEY and CDR2 SVGEGT come from the germline V gene. Trimming took off 5 bases at V and 5 bases at J, with 6 bases between the two ends. CDR3 length: 11 amino acids. CDR3 nucleotides: TGTGCCAGCAGTAATTGGGAGACCCAGTACTTC. This gives the protein CASSNWETQYF.